This entry lists 21 T cell receptor beta chains sequenced from one sample in a study of T-cell reconstitution after alpha-beta-depleted transplantation in children. Library preparation (for TCRbeta) was performed with unique molecular identifiers. One entry per CDR3 protein, called by TCRdb with MiXCR from the PCR reads. The data hold roughly 500,000 distinct CDR3 sequences, with about 33% observed a single time. Here the sequenced sample was PBMCs from the stem cell graft donor, taken from the stem cell graft. Receptors originate from a human donor who donated a stem cell graft to a child with aplastic anemia.

The chain uses TRBV7-8 and TRBJ1-5; the match to TRBD1 covers 9 bases. Germline values: CDR1 SGHVS, CDR2 FQNEAQ. There are 15 residues in the CDR3. J lost 5 bases, V lost 1 base, and 3 bases had no gene match. The CDR3 nucleotides are TGTGCCAGCAGCTTAGATCGACAGGGGGATCAGCCCCAGCATTTT. This gives the protein CASSLDRQGDQPQHF.

The chain joins TRBV5-1 to TRBJ2-1, with D perhaps matching TRBD1 (6 bases). The germline CDR1 and CDR2 sequences are SGHRS and YFSETQ. The CDR3 has 15 amino acids. Trimming left V 1 base short and J 4 bases short, with 12 bases between. As DNA, the CDR3 is TGCGCCAGCAGCTTGATGCAGGGGATATACAATGAGCAGTTCTTC. This translates into CASSLMQGIYNEQFF.

V gene TRBV5-1 combines with J gene TRBJ1-1, with D hard to call. Germline CDR1 reads SGHRS; CDR2 reads YFSETQ. This CDR3 is 14 amino acids long. Between the trimmed V and J ends, which lost 0 bases and 4 bases, there was a span of 10 bases. Here the CDR3 DNA reads TGCGCCAGCAGCTTGGCCGGGGAGGGCACTGAAGCTTTCTTT. It translates to CASSLAGEGTEAFF.

The chain combines TRBV19 with TRBJ2-1; 9 bases are a match to TRBD2. CDR1 is LNHDA, CDR2 SQIVND, per germline (reference sequence). The CDR3 sequence is 16 residues long. With 0 bases clipped from V and 4 bases from J, the junction kept 4 bases outside the gene matches. The CDR3 sequence: CASSIDFSGRYNEQFF. CDR3 sequence (DNA): TGTGCCAGTAGTATAGATTTCAGCGGGAGGTACAATGAGCAGTTCTTC.

CDR3 sequence: CASSLDRAPDNSPLHF. The CDR3 coding sequence is TGTGCCAGCAGCTTGGACAGGGCCCCCGATAATTCACCCCTCCACTTT. This chain connects TRBV5-4 to TRBJ1-6, with a possible D match to TRBD1 (6 bases). The CDR3 is 16 amino acids. Per the germline V gene, CDR1 is SGHNT and CDR2 is YYREEE (reference sequence). V was trimmed by 0 bases and J by 5 bases, leaving 12 bases between them.

The chain recombines TRBV10-3 with TRBJ2-7, with 7 bases matching TRBD2. CDR1 ENHRY and CDR2 SYGVKD come from the germline V gene. With 5 bases clipped from V and 0 bases from J, the junction kept 7 bases outside the gene matches. The CDR3 is made up of 15 amino acids. CDR3 sequence: CAISSAGERSYEQYF. CDR3 nucleotides: TGTGCCATCAGTTCTGCGGGAGAACGCTCCTACGAGCAGTACTTC.

This CDR3 is CASSLGPSPRTDTQYF. CDR3 coding DNA: TGTGCCAGCAGTTTAGGTCCCAGCCCCAGAACAGATACGCAGTATTTT. The V and J genes are TRBV27 and TRBJ2-3; D call uncertain. CDR3 length: 16 amino acids. Per the germline V gene, CDR1 is MNHEY and CDR2 is SMNVEV (reference sequence). V gave up 2 bases and J gave up 3 bases, with 15 bases separating them.

The sample holds a few counts of this clonotype. The genes are TRBV20-1 and TRBJ2-1; 9 bases match TRBD1. V lost 1 base and J lost 4; bases outside the gene matches: 8. This CDR3 spans 16 amino acids. The germline V gene encodes CDR1 DFQATT and CDR2 SNEGSKA (reference sequence). Here the CDR3 reads CSARVGNRGLYNEQFF. CDR3 nucleotides: TGCAGTGCTAGAGTGGGGAACAGGGGGCTGTACAATGAGCAGTTCTTC.

In this sample, this clonotype turned up a few times. CDR3 sequence: CASSVGGSQNIQYF. The CDR3, as DNA: TGTGCCAGCAGCGTAGGGGGCTCTCAAAACATTCAGTACTTC. This chain connects TRBV9 to TRBJ2-4; TRBD1 might be the D (5 bases). The CDR3 runs to 14 residues. Germline CDR1 reads SGDLS; CDR2 reads YYNGEE. V was pared by 0 bases and J by 5 bases, with 9 bases between.

The table lists this clonotype with a few counts. The V call is TRBV5-5, the J call TRBJ2-7; either TRBD1 or TRBD2 may supply D (7 bases each). This CDR3 has 15 amino acids. CDR1 is SGHKS, CDR2 YYEKEE, per germline (reference sequence). With 5 bases removed from V and 4 bases from J, the gap between germline ends came to 19 bases. CDR3 sequence: CASRTGEGPFYEQYF. The CDR3, as DNA: TGTGCCAGCAGAACAGGGGAGGGACCTTTTTACGAGCAGTACTTC.

This rearrangement joins TRBV12-3 or TRBV12-4 to TRBJ2-7; no clear D gene. This CDR3 comprises 14 residues. The V and J ends lost 0 bases and 6 bases respectively, with 12 bases between them. For the CDR3, the DNA is TGTGCCAGCAGTTTAGCGCGTCGATCCGTCGAGCAGTACTTC. This codes for CASSLARRSVEQYF.

The rearrangement joins TRBV14 to TRBJ2-2; TRBD1 matches 7 bases. V was clipped by 4 bases and J by 7 bases; unmatched bases: 9. Per germline, CDR1 SGHDN and CDR2 FVKESK. This CDR3 has 15 amino acids. CDR3 sequence reads: CASSPMGQGDGELFF. In nucleotides, the CDR3 is TGTGCCAGCAGCCCGATGGGGCAGGGGGACGGGGAGCTGTTTTTT.

CDR3 DNA sequence: TGTGCCAGCAGCCAAGAACGGCTAGCGGGGAAGACCCAGTACTTC. Translated, it gives CASSQERLAGKTQYF. The chain combines TRBV3-1 with TRBJ2-5, with TRBD2 matching over 9 bases. Germline V gene sequence: CDR1 LGHDT, CDR2 YNNKEL (reference sequence). V shed 0 bases, J shed 6 bases, and the junction held 5 bases outside the gene matches. The CDR3 loop spans 15 amino acids.

This clonotype was seen a few times. The rearrangement joins TRBV5-5 to TRBJ2-3; a possible D gene is TRBD1 (6 bases). The V gene's germline CDR1 is SGHKS and CDR2 YYEKEE (reference sequence). Trimming stripped 4 bases from V and 2 bases from J, with 14 bases between. The CDR3 sequence is 15 residues long. CDR3 bases: TGTGCCAGCAGCCCGTGGACAGCAACCACAGATACGCAGTATTTT. Protein: CASSPWTATTDTQYF. The complete variable domain, with remaining parts taken from reference TRBV5-5 and TRBJ2-3, reads DAGVTQSPTHLIKTRGQQVTLRCSPISGHKSVSWYQQVLGQGPQFIFQYYEKEERGRGNFPDRFSARQFPNYSSELNVNALLLGDSALYLCASSPWTATTDTQYFGPGTRLTVL.

The rearrangement uses TRBV5-1 and TRBJ2-1, with TRBD2 matching 9 bases. The CDR3 runs 15 residues. With 3 bases clipped from V and 7 bases from J, the junction kept 8 bases outside the gene matches. Germline CDR1 and CDR2: SGHRS and YFSETQ. The chain's CDR3 is CASSSTAGGRNEQFF. DNA of the CDR3: TGCGCCAGCAGCTCCACAGCGGGAGGAAGGAATGAGCAGTTCTTC.

The V and J genes are TRBV6-2 or TRBV6-3 and TRBJ2-1; the match to TRBD1 covers 8 bases. The germline CDR1 and CDR2 sequences are MNHEY and SVGEGT. Unmatched junction bases numbered 6, after V lost 4 bases and J lost 4 bases. The CDR3 extends over 15 amino acids. CDR3 DNA: TGTGCCAGCAGTTCTGCGCAGGGGGCGTACAATGAGCAGTTCTTC. Amino acid sequence: CASSSAQGAYNEQFF.

This clonotype occurred a few times. This chain connects TRBV5-1 to TRBJ1-5; tentatively, D is TRBD1 (5 bases). The CDR3 runs 15 residues. V lost 4 bases to trimming and J lost 2 bases, with 13 bases between them. Germline V gene sequence: CDR1 SGHRS, CDR2 YFSETQ. The DNA for the CDR3 is TGCGCCAGCAGCAAAGGGGATCCGCGCAATCAGCCCCAGCATTTT. Encoded protein: CASSKGDPRNQPQHF. The complete variable domain, with remaining parts taken from reference TRBV5-1 and TRBJ1-5, reads KAGVTQTPRYLIKTRGQQVTLSCSPISGHRSVSWYQQTPGQGLQFLFEYFSETQRNKGNFPGRFSGRQFSNSRSEMNVSTLELGDSALYLCASSKGDPRNQPQHFGDGTRLSIL.

A few counts support this clonotype. V gene TRBV6-2 or TRBV6-3 combines with J gene TRBJ1-1; TRBD1 matches 9 bases. Losses at the gene ends were 3 bases for V and 0 bases for J; bases not matched to a gene: 8. The germline V gene encodes CDR1 MNHEY and CDR2 SVGEGT. This CDR3 comprises 17 residues. The CDR3 nucleotides read TGTGCCAGCAGTTATCGGACAGGGGACTTTTTGAACACTGAAGCTTTCTTT. The encoded protein is CASSYRTGDFLNTEAFF.

This clonotype was detected a few times. The CDR3 sequence is CATSDAGGYSYNEQFF. Here the CDR3 DNA reads TGTGCCACCAGTGACGCCGGCGGGTACTCCTACAATGAGCAGTTCTTC. The chain recombines TRBV24-1 with TRBJ2-1; D might be TRBD2 (5 bases). Trimming stripped 4 bases from V and 0 bases from J, with 12 bases between. There are 16 residues in the CDR3. Germline V lookup: CDR1 KGHDR, CDR2 SFDVKD.

This clonotype was seen a few times. The chain recombines TRBV5-1 with TRBJ2-7, with 7 bases fitting TRBD2. Germline values: CDR1 SGHRS, CDR2 YFSETQ. The CDR3 contains 15 residues. J lost 2 bases, V lost 0 bases, and 5 bases had no gene match. The CDR3 sequence: CASSLGGGFTYEQYF. The DNA for the CDR3 is TGCGCCAGCAGCTTGGGCGGGGGATTTACCTACGAGCAGTACTTC. Filled out from reference TRBV5-1 and TRBJ2-7, the complete variable domain reads KAGVTQTPRYLIKTRGQQVTLSCSPISGHRSVSWYQQTPGQGLQFLFEYFSETQRNKGNFPGRFSGRQFSNSRSEMNVSTLELGDSALYLCASSLGGGFTYEQYFGPGTRLTVT.

This clonotype was recorded a few times. V usage is TRBV30 and J usage is TRBJ2-1, with D perhaps TRBD1 or TRBD2 (5 bases each). Trimming removed 1 base at V and 4 bases at J, with 8 bases between. CDR3 size: 13 residues. Germline loops: CDR1 GTSNPN, CDR2 SVGIG (reference sequence). DNA for the CDR3: TGTGCCTGGAGTGGAGGGGCTTACAATGAGCAGTTCTTC. It translates to CAWSGGAYNEQFF.